Below are 26 T cell receptor beta chains sequenced from a single sample in a study of T-cell reconstitution after alpha-beta-depleted transplantation in children. Unique molecular identifiers were used in preparing the TCRbeta library. TCRdb redid the calling of the PCR reads with MiXCR, one entry per CDR3 protein. This table has about 640,000 distinct CDR3 sequences, 13% appearing once. Sequencing used PBMCs, mostly from graft donor cells, obtained 360 days after TCRalphabeta/CD19-depleted stem cell transplant. All receptors derive from a male patient under 18 who had a stem cell transplant for acute myeloid leukemia, so the T cells may come from the graft donor.

In this sample, this clonotype turned up many times. As the CDR3 is not closed by the conserved phenylalanine or tryptophan, this likely results from a read error. No DNA is shown, since the ends of the CDR3 on it are uncertain; the CDR3 is the one TCRdb lists. The V call is TRBV28, the J call TRBJ2-1; the table's D call, TRBD2, was not checked against the DNA. Inclusive of both ends, the CDR3 amounts to 10 amino acids. Per the germline V gene, CDR1 is MDHEN and CDR2 is SYDVKM. The CDR3 reads CASSLARYLL.

The V and J genes are TRBV5-1 and TRBJ2-5, with TRBD1 matching 7 bases. CDR1 and CDR2 (germline): SGHRS, YFSETQ. The CDR3 spans 15 residues. The J segment lost 1 base and the V segment lost 4 bases, leaving 7 bases of the junction unmatched. This chain's CDR3 is CASSRRDSLQETQYF. CDR3 coding DNA: TGCGCCAGCAGCCGCCGGGACAGTCTCCAAGAGACCCAGTACTTC.

This chain uses TRBV3-1 with TRBJ2-7, with 8 bases fitting TRBD2. With 8 bases clipped from V and 1 base from J, the junction kept 7 bases outside the gene matches. CDR1 LGHDT and CDR2 YNNKEL come from the germline V gene (reference sequence). The CDR3 contains 14 residues. The CDR3 region has the DNA TGTGCCAGCTCGGGGGGGAGCCGTTCCTACGAGCAGTACTTC. Its translation: CASSGGSRSYEQYF.

This clonotype was recorded many times. The J gene is TRBJ1-2, the V gene TRBV29-1; tentatively, D is TRBD1 (5 bases). Trimming took 3 bases from V and 4 from J, leaving 9 bases between them. Germline-derived CDR1 and CDR2 are SQVTM and ANQGSEA. This CDR3 comprises 12 residues. CDR3 region: CSVDRDVYGYTF. The CDR3 nucleotides are TGCAGCGTTGACAGGGATGTCTATGGCTACACCTTC. Combining the CDR3 with reference TRBV29-1 and TRBJ1-2 gives the whole variable domain SAVISQKPSRDICQRGTSLTIQCQVDSQVTMMFWYRQQPGQSLTLIATANQGSEATYESGFVIDKFPISRPNLTFSTLTVSNMSPEDSSIYLCSVDRDVYGYTFGSGTRLTVV.

In this sample, this clonotype turned up a few times. J is TRBJ1-2 and V is TRBV28, with 7 bases that match TRBD1. V lost 4 bases and J lost 8; bases outside the gene matches: 13. There are 15 residues in the CDR3. From germline, CDR1 is MDHEN and CDR2 SYDVKM. The CDR3 DNA reads as TGTGCCAGCAGTTACCTAGACAGGGAGAGAGGCGGCTACACCTTC. Translated, it gives CASSYLDRERGGYTF.

This rearrangement joins TRBV20-1 to TRBJ2-3, with 11 bases identical to TRBD1. The CDR3 contains 18 residues. Germline V lookup: CDR1 DFQATT, CDR2 SNEGSKA (reference sequence). Trimming removed 5 bases from V and 4 bases from J; junction bases left unmatched: 17. The CDR3 here is CSAWGNHWTGGDPDTQYF. In DNA, the CDR3 is TGCAGTGCTTGGGGCAATCATTGGACAGGGGGCGACCCAGATACGCAGTATTTT.

This clonotype was counted at least ten times. The V gene is TRBV7-2, the J gene TRBJ2-3; unclear D gene. This CDR3 comprises 14 residues. Per germline, CDR1 SGHTA and CDR2 FQGNSA. Trimming shortened V by 6 bases and J by 2 bases, and 12 bases separated the two germline ends. The CDR3 loop reads CASSSQLLTDTQYF. The CDR3 coding sequence is TGTGCCAGCAGTTCTCAACTCCTCACAGATACGCAGTATTTT.

This sequence joins TRBV6-2 or TRBV6-3 and TRBJ1-1; 9 bases map to TRBD1. The CDR3 runs 19 residues. Germline CDR1 reads MNHEY; CDR2 reads SVGEGT. V gave up 6 bases and J gave up 0 bases; unmatched junction bases: 17. The CDR3 loop is CASRGYSWTGESMNTEAFF. The CDR3 DNA follows: TGTGCCAGCAGGGGATATTCGTGGACAGGGGAATCCATGAACACTGAAGCTTTCTTT.

This clonotype was detected only a few times. This chain joins TRBV5-7 and TRBJ2-5; 7 nucleotides line up with TRBD1. TRBV5-7 is given ORF status, its function remaining uncertain. The CDR3 runs to 15 residues. Unmatched junction bases numbered 8, after V lost 4 bases and J lost 2 bases. The CDR3 is CASSTGTDLQETQYF. DNA for the CDR3: TGTGCCAGCAGCACAGGGACAGACCTTCAAGAGACCCAGTACTTC.

The V gene is TRBV20-1, the J gene TRBJ1-5; no clear D gene. This CDR3 has 15 residues. The V gene's germline CDR1 is DFQATT and CDR2 SNEGSKA (reference sequence). V was trimmed by 0 bases and J by 3 bases, leaving 12 bases between them. CDR3: CSARDWERSNQPQHF. The CDR3 region has the DNA TGCAGTGCTAGAGATTGGGAGCGATCCAATCAGCCCCAGCATTTT.

The chain joins TRBV6-5 to TRBJ2-6; no clear D gene. Germline V gene lookup returns CDR1 MNHEY and CDR2 SVGAGI. V lost 1 base, J lost 0 bases, and 4 bases lay in between. CDR3 length equals 15 residues. CDR3 nucleotides: TGTGCCAGCAGTTACTTGGACTCTGGGGCCAACGTCCTGACTTTC. Protein: CASSYLDSGANVLTF.

This clonotype was seen more than once but under ten times. The genes are TRBV27 and TRBJ1-1; D unresolved. This CDR3 region has 14 residues. Germline V CDR1 and CDR2: MNHEY, SMNVEV (reference sequence). The ends were cut back, 3 bases at V and 4 bases at J, with 12 bases in the middle. The CDR3 nucleotides are TGTGCCAGCAGTTTCAGCGGTTTCAGCACTGAAGCTTTCTTT. This sequence encodes CASSFSGFSTEAFF.

This clonotype was seen only a few times. V is TRBV11-1 and J is TRBJ2-6, with D tentatively TRBD1 or TRBD2 (5 bases each). V lost 4 bases and J lost 0, with 22 bases in between. The CDR3 spans 20 residues. CDR1 is SGHAT and CDR2 is FQDESV in the germline V gene (reference sequence). The CDR3 protein is CASSSTPSSGRLSGANVLTF. Written as DNA, the CDR3 is TGTGCCAGCAGCTCCACTCCGAGCTCGGGACGGCTCTCTGGGGCCAACGTCCTGACTTTC. Looking up the rest from reference TRBV11-1 and TRBJ2-6 gives the full variable domain: EAEVAQSPRYKITEKSQAVAFWCDPISGHATLYWYRQILGQGPELLVQFQDESVVDDSQLPKDRFSAERLKGVDSTLKIQPAELGDSAMYLCASSSTPSSGRLSGANVLTFGAGSRLTVL.

The chain recombines TRBV5-6 with TRBJ2-1, with D possibly being TRBD2 (7 bases). Trimming pared 5 bases from V and 8 bases from J, leaving 23 bases between. CDR3 length equals 16 residues. Per germline, CDR1 SGHDT and CDR2 YYEEEE. CDR3 DNA: TGTGCCAGCAGGCCGAAAGGGGGAGGGCCCTCCCATGAGCAGTTCTTC. It yields the protein CASRPKGGGPSHEQFF.

The V and J genes are TRBV28 and TRBJ2-7; 10 bases fit TRBD1. This CDR3 is built from 16 residues. V trimming: 3 bases; J trimming: 3 bases; junction bases outside the gene matches: 8. Germline V gene data show CDR1 as MDHEN and CDR2 as SYDVKM. CDR3 in amino acids: CASSLVSGQGIYEQYF. The CDR3 DNA follows: TGTGCCAGCAGTTTGGTCTCGGGACAGGGGATCTACGAGCAGTACTTC.

The table lists this clonotype with many counts. This CDR3 is CASSQPDRENGEQFF. CDR3 nucleotide sequence: TGCGCCAGCAGCCAGCCTGACAGGGAGAATGGTGAGCAGTTCTTC. This chain connects TRBV4-3 to TRBJ2-1; 7 bases align to TRBD1. CDR3 length equals 15 residues. V dropped 3 bases and J dropped 9; count of bases not matched to a gene: 11. Germline lookup yields CDR1 LGHNA and CDR2 YSLEER.

This clonotype was found a few times. This chain connects TRBV29-1 to TRBJ1-1; 8 bases align to TRBD1. V was pared by 2 bases and J by 6 bases, with 5 bases of the junction left unmatched. The CDR3 totals 13 residues. Germline lookup yields CDR1 SQVTM and CDR2 ANQGSEA. CDR3 in amino acids: CSVERDRGSEAFF. The DNA for the CDR3 is TGCAGCGTTGAACGCGACAGGGGTTCTGAAGCTTTCTTT.

The J gene is TRBJ2-7, the V gene TRBV5-1, with 9 positions matching TRBD1. The CDR3 is 15 amino acids. The germline V gene encodes CDR1 SGHRS and CDR2 YFSETQ. The ends lost 1 base at V and 5 bases at J; junction bases unmatched: 7. CDR3 DNA: TGCGCCAGCAGCTTGCGGGGGGACAGGGTCCACGAGCAGTACTTC. This codes for CASSLRGDRVHEQYF.

This clonotype was picked up a small number of times. The genes are TRBV6-1 and TRBJ2-7, with D possibly being TRBD1 (7 bases). CDR1 is MNHNS and CDR2 is SASEGT in the germline V gene. The CDR3 has 15 amino acids. Trimming removed 6 bases from V and 7 bases from J, with 22 bases in between. The CDR3, as DNA: TGTGCCAGCAGAGATCCCCAGGGGGAGGTCCGGGAGCAGTACTTC. Its protein is CASRDPQGEVREQYF.

This clonotype was observed a few times. The chain employs TRBV20-1 and TRBJ2-5, with TRBD1 matching over 12 bases. Trimming cost V 5 bases and J 2 bases; bases outside gene matches: 12. The CDR3 consists of 17 residues. The germline CDR1 and CDR2 sequences are DFQATT and SNEGSKA (reference sequence). The CDR3 DNA reads as TGCAGTGCTTCCGGGACAGGGGGCGCGGTCGGACAAGAGACCCAGTACTTC. It is translated as CSASGTGGAVGQETQYF.

This clonotype showed up just a few times. V gene TRBV29-1 combines with J gene TRBJ2-7, with 12 bases aligning to TRBD2. Germline CDR1 is SQVTM and CDR2 is ANQGSEA. The trim removed 7 bases at V and 2 bases at J, leaving 15 bases unmatched. The length of the CDR3 is 17 residues. The CDR3 nucleotides read TGCAGCGCTTCGGACCGAGGACTAGCGGGATCTACCTACGAGCAGTACTTC. Amino acid sequence: CSASDRGLAGSTYEQYF.

This chain uses TRBV28 with TRBJ1-5; D unresolved. CDR1 is MDHEN and CDR2 is SYDVKM in the germline V gene. The CDR3 consists of 13 residues. The V and J ends lost 6 bases and 5 bases respectively, with 11 bases between them. As DNA, the CDR3 is TGTGCCAGCAGAACCGGTCCTTATCAGCCCCAGCATTTT. Residues: CASRTGPYQPQHF.

This clonotype was observed a handful of times. This chain uses TRBV5-1 with TRBJ2-3; TRBD2 matches at 9 bases. The junction had 6 bases not matched to a gene; V was cut back by 1 base and J by 3 bases. This CDR3 region has 16 residues. Germline V lookup: CDR1 SGHRS, CDR2 YFSETQ. CDR3: CASSLPAGGGTDTQYF. Here the CDR3 DNA reads TGCGCCAGCAGCTTGCCTGCGGGAGGGGGAACAGATACGCAGTATTTT.

The genes are TRBV10-3 and TRBJ2-1; weak D call: TRBD2 (6 bases). Trimming removed 7 bases at V and 8 bases at J, with 18 bases between. CDR3 size: 14 residues. Germline V gene data show CDR1 as ENHRY and CDR2 as SYGVKD. The CDR3 protein is CAITPGAPVYEQFF. The CDR3 coding sequence is TGTGCCATCACTCCGGGAGCACCTGTTTATGAGCAGTTCTTC.

This clonotype was recorded a few times. V is TRBV20-1 and J is TRBJ2-7; D is unresolved. Trimming left V 0 bases short and J 3 bases short, with 9 bases between. In germline, CDR1 is DFQATT, CDR2 SNEGSKA (reference sequence). The CDR3 totals 13 residues. CDR3 amino acids: CSARDNGRYEQYF. CDR3 nucleotide sequence: TGCAGTGCTAGAGATAATGGACGCTACGAGCAGTACTTC.

This clonotype was observed a handful of times. CDR3 nucleotide sequence: TGTGCCAGCAGTCCCCACTCACTAGTGGGAGCCTACGAGCAGTACTTC. Its translation is CASSPHSLVGAYEQYF. The chain uses TRBV27 and TRBJ2-7; TRBD2 is a possible D gene (5 bases). Trimming took 5 bases from V and 2 from J, leaving 19 bases between them. CDR1 is MNHEY, CDR2 SMNVEV, per germline (reference sequence). CDR3 length: 16 residues.